These 10 T cell receptor beta chains came from one sample sequenced in a study of cytomegalovirus exposure and HLA in healthy donors. The assay was immunoSEQ multiplex PCR, and TCRdb's table has in-frame clones only and misses some. This sample yields 75,000 to 90,000 clones, of which 90% to 96% are seen a single time; 1.5% to 2% belongs to the top ten. The sequenced material came from PBMCs. These TCRs come from a man aged 18 to 30 in good health and CMV-seropositive.

This chain connects TRBV9 to TRBJ2-3; a weak D match, TRBD1 (5 bases). This CDR3 is built from 15 residues. CDR1 and CDR2 from the germline V gene are SGDLS and YYNGEE. The germline V and J ends were trimmed by 4 bases and 2 bases, with 14 bases remaining between them. The CDR3 DNA follows: TGTGCCAGCAGCCAAGGGGTTGCGGACACAGATACGCAGTATTTT. This gives the protein CASSQGVADTDTQYF.

This clone was seen a few times. The rearrangement links TRBV28 to TRBJ2-7; 7 nucleotides agree with TRBD2. In germline, CDR1 is MDHEN, CDR2 SYDVKM. V lost 6 bases, J lost 4 bases, and 9 bases stayed unmatched. CDR3 length equals 14 residues. Here the CDR3 reads CASSIQRGPYEQYF. The CDR3 DNA reads as TGTGCCAGCAGCATCCAGCGGGGTCCATACGAGCAGTACTTC.

J is TRBJ1-1 and V is TRBV27; possible D gene TRBD1, 6 bases. CDR1 MNHEY and CDR2 SMNVEV come from the germline V gene (reference sequence). Between the trimmed V and J ends, which lost 7 bases and 0 bases, there was a span of 27 bases. The CDR3 is made up of 19 amino acids. The DNA for the CDR3 is TGTGCCAGCAACCGGCAGGGGCCTCTTTTATTTGACATGAACACTGAAGCTTTCTTT. Translation: CASNRQGPLLFDMNTEAFF.

The chain is built from TRBV30 and TRBJ1-1; no reliable D call. Looked up from germline, CDR1 is GTSNPN and CDR2 is SVGIG (reference sequence). Deletions cut 4 bases from V and 5 bases from J, with 14 bases between. This CDR3 is built from 13 residues. The CDR3 reads CAWTVGGRTEAFF. CDR3 DNA: TGTGCCTGGACCGTGGGTGGGAGGACTGAAGCTTTCTTT.

The chain combines TRBV27 with TRBJ2-3; TRBD2 matches 10 bases. Germline CDR1 MNHEY, CDR2 SMNVEV (reference sequence). The CDR3 consists of 16 residues. V shed 2 bases, J shed 4 bases, and the junction held 6 bases outside the gene matches. For the CDR3, the DNA is TGTGCCAGCAGTTTAGGCCTAGCGGGAGTACCAGATACGCAGTATTTT. Protein: CASSLGLAGVPDTQYF.

The chain is built from TRBV27 and TRBJ1-1; maybe TRBD1 (5 bases). The germline CDR1 and CDR2 sequences are MNHEY and SMNVEV (reference sequence). Trimming pared 2 bases from V and 5 bases from J, leaving 9 bases between. CDR3 length equals 13 residues. In nucleotides, the CDR3 is TGTGCCAGCAGTTTACAAGGGGAAACTGAAGCTTTCTTT. Its translation is CASSLQGETEAFF.

The rearrangement joins TRBV9 to TRBJ2-5, with 10 bases that match TRBD2. The CDR3 consists of 16 residues. Germline values: CDR1 SGDLS, CDR2 YYNGEE. After removal of 0 bases from V and 5 bases from J, the junction contained 7 bases not matched to a gene. The CDR3 region has the DNA TGTGCCAGCAGCGTAGGGGCTAGCGGGAGTGGGGAGACCCAGTACTTC. Encoded protein: CASSVGASGSGETQYF. Full variable domain (missing parts from reference TRBV9 and TRBJ2-5): DSGVTQTPKHLITATGQRVTLRCSPRSGDLSVYWYQQSLDQGLQFLIQYYNGEERAKGNILERFSAQQFPDLHSELNLSSLELGDSALYFCASSVGASGSGETQYFGPGTRLLVL.

The chain carries TRBV7-3 and TRBJ2-3, with TRBD2 identical over 10 bases. With V trimmed by 5 bases and J by 0 bases, 11 bases remained unmatched. From germline, CDR1 is SGHTA and CDR2 FQGTGA. The CDR3 contains 18 residues. The CDR3, as DNA: TGTGCCAGCAGCCCTTCGCCGGGGACTAGCGTAAGCACAGATACGCAGTATTTT. Its protein is CASSPSPGTSVSTDTQYF.

The V and J genes are TRBV6-6 and TRBJ2-7; D not certain. The V gene's germline CDR1 is MNHNY and CDR2 SVGAGI (reference sequence). The V gene lost 10 bases and the J gene lost 4 bases, with 17 bases spanning the gap. The CDR3 length is 13 residues. CDR3 amino acids: CAIQRQLGYEQYF. DNA of the CDR3: TGTGCCATTCAGAGGCAGCTGGGTTACGAGCAGTACTTC.

This chain links TRBV2 with TRBJ1-3; perhaps TRBD1 as D (6 bases). Germline V gene data show CDR1 as SNHLY and CDR2 as FYNNEI. The CDR3 spans 16 residues. Deletions cut 8 bases from V and 0 bases from J, with 17 bases between. The CDR3 region has the DNA TGTGCCAGCGTTCGTCAGGGGCTTCGCTCTGGAAACACCATATATTTT. This encodes CASVRQGLRSGNTIYF.